Following are 15 T cell receptor beta chains from one sample sequenced in a study of Ad26.COV2.S vaccination and SARS-CoV-2 variants. The treatment here: over 15 received Ad26.COV2.S at low or high dose, single or two shots; about five received placebo; per-sample allocation not given. On day 63 after the first injection, vaccine and placebo recipients gave samples. The repertoire was sequenced with immunoSEQ multiplex PCR; TCRdb's copy has only in-frame clones and lacks some. The data contain about 350,000 clones, roughly 85% of them singletons. The input for sequencing was peripheral blood, taken in a trial of Ad26.COV2.S vaccine versus placebo. These receptors were obtained from a person between 18 and 65 years old who received the Ad26.COV2.S COVID-19 vaccine or a placebo.

The CDR3, as DNA: TGTGCCAGCAGCCATTGGCAGGTGAACACTGAAGCTTTCTTT. Amino acids: CASSHWQVNTEAFF. V usage is TRBV3-1 (or the pseudogene TRBV3-2) and J usage is TRBJ1-1; D remains unclear. CDR3 length equals 14 residues. Deletions cut 3 bases from V and 0 bases from J, with 8 bases between. Germline-derived CDR1 and CDR2 are LGHDT and YNNKEL (reference sequence).

The chain employs TRBV14 and TRBJ1-4; a weak D match, TRBD1 (5 bases). The CDR3 contains 14 residues. Per the germline V gene, CDR1 is SGHDN and CDR2 is FVKESK. V was shortened by 4 bases and J by 3 bases, with 9 bases between the two germline ends. The CDR3 sequence is CASSLRVPNEKLFF. CDR3 in DNA: TGTGCCAGCAGCCTCAGGGTCCCTAATGAAAAACTGTTTTTT.

The genes are TRBV11-1 and TRBJ1-4, with 7 bases lining up with TRBD1. V shed 5 bases and J 6 bases; nucleotides not matched to a gene: 12. This CDR3 contains 16 residues. Germline values: CDR1 SGHAT, CDR2 FQDESV (reference sequence). CDR3 amino acids: CASSQRGGGGDEKLFF. The CDR3 DNA reads as TGTGCCAGCAGCCAGCGAGGGGGAGGGGGCGATGAAAAACTGTTTTTT.

The chain recombines TRBV4-3 with TRBJ1-2, with D maybe TRBD1 (5 bases). The CDR3 has 14 residues. Germline V lookup: CDR1 LGHNA, CDR2 YSLEER. Trimming took 1 base from V and 9 from J, leaving 15 bases between them. The CDR3 sequence: CASSQVLREGSYTF. The CDR3, as DNA: TGCGCCAGCAGCCAAGTACTTCGAGAGGGGAGCTACACCTTC.

The chain has TRBV6-5 and TRBJ2-1; the match to TRBD1 covers 9 bases. The CDR3 extends over 14 amino acids. V was clipped by 10 bases and J by 9 bases; unmatched bases: 13. CDR1 is MNHEY and CDR2 is SVGAGI in the germline V gene. In DNA, the CDR3 is TGTGCCATCGACGGGACAGGGCTTTTCAGTGAGCAGTTCTTC. Translating gives CAIDGTGLFSEQFF.

The chain recombines TRBV7-9 with TRBJ2-1; the match to TRBD2 covers 8 bases. The CDR3 has 15 residues. J gave up 5 bases and V 7 bases, and 10 bases lay outside the gene matches. In germline, CDR1 is SEHNR, CDR2 FQNEAQ (reference sequence). CDR3 loop: CASIMGGRTNNEQFF. The CDR3 coding sequence is TGTGCCAGCATCATGGGCGGGAGGACAAACAATGAGCAGTTCTTC.

The chain carries TRBV9 and TRBJ2-5, with 8 nucleotides matching TRBD2. The germline V gene has CDR1 SGDLS and CDR2 YYNGEE. V was pared by 0 bases and J by 2 bases, with 9 bases of the junction left unmatched. The CDR3 is 17 amino acids. The CDR3 DNA reads as TGTGCCAGCAGCGTAGGTATTGGGCGGGGGGAGCAAGAGACCCAGTACTTC. It codes for CASSVGIGRGEQETQYF.

This clone was detected once. This chain connects TRBV6-2 or TRBV6-3 to TRBJ2-1, with 9 bases matching TRBD2. J lost 6 bases, V lost 6 bases, and 21 bases had no gene match. The CDR3 totals 19 residues. Germline CDR1 MNHEY, CDR2 SVGEGT. CDR3 sequence reads: CASSWSGVIAGVFPNEQFF. CDR3 sequence (DNA): TGTGCCAGCAGCTGGTCCGGAGTTATAGCGGGAGTCTTTCCCAATGAGCAGTTCTTC.

V is TRBV7-2 and J is TRBJ1-1; D is undetermined. V was pared by 5 bases and J by 3 bases, with 16 bases between. Germline assignment: CDR1 SGHTA and CDR2 FQGNSA. The CDR3 has 15 residues. The CDR3, as DNA: TGTGCCAGCAGCCCGAGGATACGCCTCTACACTGAAGCTTTCTTT. Encoded protein: CASSPRIRLYTEAFF.

The rearrangement links TRBV7-8 to TRBJ1-2; 9 nucleotides align to TRBD1. V trimming: 5 bases; J trimming: 8 bases; junction bases outside the gene matches: 12. Germline CDR1 SGHVS, CDR2 FQNEAQ. The CDR3 has 15 residues. CDR3 sequence reads: CASSLHRGQTGGYTF. The DNA for the CDR3 is TGTGCCAGCAGCCTCCACAGGGGGCAGACAGGCGGCTACACCTTC.

This clone has a single count. The V gene is TRBV18, the J gene TRBJ1-1; D call uncertain. The CDR3 extends over 12 amino acids. V shed 3 bases and J shed 7 bases, with 9 bases lying between them. Germline-derived CDR1 and CDR2 are KGHSH and LQKENI. CDR3 residues: CASSPVGSEAFF. The DNA for the CDR3 is TGTGCCAGCTCACCTGTTGGGAGTGAAGCTTTCTTT.

This chain links TRBV27 with TRBJ2-3, with D perhaps TRBD2 (7 bases). Germline V gives CDR1 MNHEY, CDR2 SMNVEV (reference sequence). The CDR3 has 16 amino acids. V lost 7 bases, J lost 4 bases, and 21 bases lay in between. The CDR3, as DNA: TGTGCCAGCACCGATTCGGGGGGCTGGATATCAGATACGCAGTATTTT. Translation gives CASTDSGGWISDTQYF.

The V call is TRBV4-1, the J call TRBJ2-1; D is unclear. V lost 1 base and J lost 0, with 13 bases in between. The CDR3 loop spans 17 amino acids. Germline-derived CDR1 and CDR2 are MGHRA and YSYEKL. CDR3 DNA sequence: TGCGCCAGCAGCCAAGGGAACGGCAGGAGCTCCTACAATGAGCAGTTCTTC. Residues: CASSQGNGRSSYNEQFF.

This chain connects TRBV5-1 to TRBJ2-2; possibly TRBD1 for D (6 bases). The CDR3 consists of 15 residues. Trimming left V 0 bases short and J 1 base short, with 7 bases between. Germline V CDR1 and CDR2: SGHRS, YFSETQ. CDR3 sequence: CASSLEGQNTGELFF. The CDR3 DNA reads as TGCGCCAGCAGCTTGGAGGGACAGAACACCGGGGAGCTGTTTTTT.

This chain joins TRBV7-6 and TRBJ1-1; no clear D gene. V gave up 2 bases and J gave up 0 bases, with 7 bases separating them. CDR3 length: 14 residues. CDR1 is SGHVS, CDR2 FNYEAQ, per germline. DNA for the CDR3: TGTGCCAGCAGCTTAAGCGAAATGAACACTGAAGCTTTCTTT. It codes for CASSLSEMNTEAFF.